These 25 T cell receptor beta chains were sequenced from one sample in a study of T cell responses to AZD1222 COVID-19 vaccine. Assay used: immunoSEQ multiplex PCR; TCRdb lists only in-frame clones, some missing. The sample has some 110,000 clones, more than 80% seen once; the top ten hold just under 4.5%. Sequenced material: peripheral blood, taken 28 days after the second AZD1222 dose. Receptors originate from an adult who received the AZD1222 COVID-19 vaccine.

The chain combines TRBV11-1 with TRBJ2-3; perhaps TRBD1 as D (5 bases). V was pared by 3 bases and J by 2 bases, with 9 bases between. This CDR3 region has 14 residues. The germline V gene has CDR1 SGHAT and CDR2 FQDESV (reference sequence). CDR3 nucleotides: TGTGCCAGCAGCTTGGCACAGGTCACAGATACGCAGTATTTT. Protein sequence: CASSLAQVTDTQYF.

The chain recombines TRBV18 with TRBJ1-1; D might be TRBD1 (5 bases). V lost 3 bases, J lost 1 base, and 12 bases lay in between. Germline CDR1 is KGHSH and CDR2 is LQKENI. The length of the CDR3 is 15 residues. CDR3 in amino acids: CASSPGGRENTEAFF. The CDR3 nucleotides are TGTGCCAGCTCACCGGGGGGTCGGGAGAACACTGAAGCTTTCTTT. Variable domain in full (rest from reference TRBV18 and TRBJ1-1): NAGVMQNPRHLVRRRGQEARLRCSPMKGHSHVYWYRQLPEEGLKFMVYLQKENIIDESGMPKERFSAEFPKEGPSILRIQQVVRGDSAAYFCASSPGGRENTEAFFGQGTRLTVV.

This rearrangement joins TRBV6-2 or TRBV6-3 to TRBJ2-7; D gene uncertain. From germline, CDR1 is MNHEY and CDR2 SVGEGT. Trimming took 0 bases from V and 2 from J, leaving 5 bases between them. The CDR3 contains 13 residues. This chain's CDR3 is CASSYSTPYEQYF. The CDR3 DNA reads as TGTGCCAGCAGTTACTCGACCCCCTACGAGCAGTACTTC.

This rearrangement joins TRBV5-1 to TRBJ1-1; the match to TRBD1 covers 9 bases. Trimming removed 3 bases from V and 4 bases from J; junction bases left unmatched: 10. The CDR3 length is 16 residues. Per germline, CDR1 SGHRS and CDR2 YFSETQ. CDR3 nucleotide sequence: TGCGCCAGCAGCTACGCCAGCACAGGGGGCATCACTGAAGCTTTCTTT. This translates into CASSYASTGGITEAFF.

The chain has TRBV29-1 and TRBJ2-1, with 8 bases identical to TRBD2. The V gene end was trimmed by 7 bases and the J gene end by 6 bases; junction bases not matched to a gene: 5. CDR1 and CDR2 (germline): SQVTM, ANQGSEA. CDR3 size: 12 residues. CDR3 sequence reads: CSGDGLANEQFF. DNA of the CDR3: TGCAGCGGGGACGGACTAGCCAATGAGCAGTTCTTC.

The chain combines TRBV7-2 with TRBJ2-5; D gene unclear. CDR1 SGHTA and CDR2 FQGNSA come from the germline V gene. V lost 2 bases and J lost 1, with 11 bases in between. CDR3 length: 15 residues. CDR3 sequence (DNA): TGTGCCAGCAGCTTAAGATTTAGGGCCCAAGAGACCCAGTACTTC. It codes for CASSLRFRAQETQYF. Supplemented by reference TRBV7-2 and TRBJ2-5, the full variable domain reads GAGVSQSPSNKVTEKGKDVELRCDPISGHTALYWYRQSLGQGLEFLIYFQGNSAPDKSGLPSDRFSAERTGGSVSTLTIQRTQQEDSAVYLCASSLRFRAQETQYFGPGTRLLVL.

V is TRBV3-1 (or the pseudogene TRBV3-2) and J is TRBJ2-5, with D unresolved. Between the trimmed V and J ends, which lost 4 bases and 1 base, there was a span of 1 base. Germline CDR1 is LGHDT and CDR2 is YNNKEL (reference sequence). The CDR3 sequence is 11 residues long. The CDR3 is CASSLQETQYF. The CDR3 region has the DNA TGTGCCAGCAGCCTCCAAGAGACCCAGTACTTC.

This chain joins TRBV27 and TRBJ1-5; D perhaps matches TRBD1 (6 bases). Deletions cut 3 bases from V and 5 bases from J, with 11 bases between. Looked up from germline, CDR1 is MNHEY and CDR2 is SMNVEV (reference sequence). The CDR3 has 14 residues. CDR3 DNA sequence: TGTGCCAGCAGTTTTGGGGCAGGGGATCAGCCCCAGCATTTT. Translating it yields CASSFGAGDQPQHF.

The CDR3 DNA sequence: TGTGCCAGCAGTTACTCCGAGGAAAACACCATATATTTT. As protein: CASSYSEENTIYF. This chain connects TRBV6-2 or TRBV6-3 to TRBJ1-3; D gene uncertain. The CDR3 consists of 13 residues. V was trimmed by 0 bases and J by 6 bases, leaving 6 bases between them. Germline V gene sequence: CDR1 MNHEY, CDR2 SVGEGT.

Only one count was recorded for this clone. The chain uses TRBV19 and TRBJ2-7; 7 bases are shared with TRBD1. Germline CDR1 reads LNHDA; CDR2 reads SQIVND (reference sequence). The CDR3 runs 14 residues. J gave up 4 bases and V 9 bases, and 12 bases lay outside the gene matches. The CDR3, as DNA: TGTGCCAGCGGCCCCTCCGGGACAGCATACGAGCAGTACTTC. It codes for CASGPSGTAYEQYF.

The rearrangement links TRBV5-8 to TRBJ2-1, with 8 bases aligning to TRBD2. The CDR3 sequence is 15 residues long. CDR1 is SGHTS and CDR2 is YDEGEE in the germline V gene. V was clipped by 4 bases and J by 4 bases; unmatched bases: 7. The CDR3 region is CASSRGTSFYNEQFF. CDR3 bases: TGTGCCAGCAGCCGCGGGACTAGTTTTTACAATGAGCAGTTCTTC.

This chain joins TRBV2 and TRBJ2-3; possibly TRBD1 or TRBD2 for D (5 bases each). Deletions cut 6 bases from V and 4 bases from J, with 20 bases between. The CDR3 is 16 residues long. Germline CDR1 is SNHLY and CDR2 is FYNNEI. For the CDR3, the DNA is TGTGCCAGCAGGGCCAGACAGCAGAGGGTTGCAGATACGCAGTATTTT. It translates to CASRARQQRVADTQYF.

The gene calls are TRBV19 and TRBJ2-2; TRBD1 agrees at 8 bases. This CDR3 has 16 residues. J lost 7 bases, V lost 4 bases, and 11 bases had no gene match. CDR1 is LNHDA, CDR2 SQIVND, per germline (reference sequence). For the CDR3, the DNA is TGTGCCAGTAGTAGCCCCCGGGACAGGCTTGTCGGGGAGCTGTTTTTT. Translation: CASSSPRDRLVGELFF.

The CDR3 region has the DNA TGTGCCAGCAGCTTAATGGACCCCGTGACCTACGAGCAGTACTTC. It specifies CASSLMDPVTYEQYF. V gene TRBV7-9 combines with J gene TRBJ2-7, with D hard to call. Germline CDR1 SEHNR, CDR2 FQNEAQ (reference sequence). With 2 bases removed from V and 2 bases from J, the gap between germline ends came to 13 bases. The CDR3 length is 15 residues. The full variable domain, its missing parts supplied by reference TRBV7-9 and TRBJ2-7, is DTGVSQNPRHKITKRGQNVTFRCDPISEHNRLYWYRQTLGQGPEFLTYFQNEAQLEKSRLLSDRFSAERPKGSFSTLEIQRTEQGDSAMYLCASSLMDPVTYEQYFGPGTRLTVT.

This rearrangement joins TRBV30 to TRBJ2-2; 11 positions agree with TRBD1. From germline, CDR1 is GTSNPN and CDR2 SVGIG (reference sequence). The CDR3 contains 14 residues. V lost 2 bases, J lost 6 bases, and 2 bases stayed unmatched. CDR3 sequence: CAWSRDRGSGELFF. DNA of the CDR3: TGTGCCTGGAGTCGGGACAGGGGGTCCGGGGAGCTGTTTTTT.

The CDR3 DNA follows: TGTGCCAGCAGCACTGGATACAACTATGGCTACACCTTC. Protein: CASSTGYNYGYTF. The rearrangement joins TRBV6-5 to TRBJ1-2; no clear D gene. The ends were cut back, 6 bases at V and 2 bases at J, with 10 bases in the middle. CDR1 and CDR2 from the germline V gene are MNHEY and SVGAGI. CDR3 size: 13 residues.

For the CDR3, the DNA is TGTGCCAGCAGCTCCGACAGGCCGAACACTGAAGCTTTCTTT. It codes for CASSSDRPNTEAFF. This sequence joins TRBV7-8 and TRBJ1-1, with D maybe TRBD1 (6 bases). V gave up 4 bases and J gave up 1 base, with 10 bases separating them. CDR1 and CDR2 (germline): SGHVS, FQNEAQ. This CDR3 contains 14 residues. Using reference TRBV7-8 and TRBJ1-1 for the parts outside the CDR3, the full variable domain is GAGVSQSPRYKVAKRGQDVALRCDPISGHVSLFWYQQALGQGPEFLTYFQNEAQLDKSGLPSDRFFAERPEGSVSTLKIQRTQQEDSAVYLCASSSDRPNTEAFFGQGTRLTVV.

J is TRBJ2-5 and V is TRBV4-1; no firm D call. The CDR3 has 13 residues. With 1 base removed from V and 1 base from J, the gap between germline ends came to 4 bases. Germline CDR1 reads MGHRA; CDR2 reads YSYEKL. CDR3: CASSQGTQETQYF. CDR3 bases: TGCGCCAGCAGCCAAGGAACCCAAGAGACCCAGTACTTC.

V and J are TRBV15 and TRBJ1-1; possibly TRBD1 for D (5 bases). Germline V gives CDR1 LNHNV, CDR2 YYDKDF (reference sequence). This CDR3 spans 15 amino acids. V was pared by 0 bases and J by 10 bases, with 18 bases between. The CDR3: CATSRDAGPVRGAFF. The CDR3, as DNA: TGTGCCACCAGCAGAGATGCAGGGCCAGTACGGGGAGCTTTCTTT.

The chain is built from TRBV4-1 and TRBJ1-5; D gene unclear. The CDR3 consists of 14 residues. Trimming removed 0 bases from V and 7 bases from J, with 10 bases in between. Germline values: CDR1 MGHRA, CDR2 YSYEKL. The DNA for the CDR3 is TGCGCCAGCAGCCAAGATTCCGTCCGGCAGCCCCAGCATTTT. Translated, it gives CASSQDSVRQPQHF.

The chain has TRBV24-1 and TRBJ2-1, with TRBD2 matching over 8 bases. Germline CDR1 KGHDR, CDR2 SFDVKD. V lost 5 bases to trimming and J lost 0 bases; unmatched junction nucleotides: 11. The CDR3 extends over 18 amino acids. The CDR3, as DNA: TGTGCCACCAGTGGAGCCAGCGGGGGCCTGAGCTCCTACAATGAGCAGTTCTTC. As protein: CATSGASGGLSSYNEQFF.

In nucleotides, the CDR3 is TGTGCCAGCAGCACAGCAGACAGGGGATTTAGTGGCTACACCTTC. Its translation: CASSTADRGFSGYTF. The rearrangement joins TRBV9 to TRBJ1-2; 8 nucleotides agree with TRBD1. CDR1 and CDR2 (germline): SGDLS, YYNGEE. This CDR3 comprises 15 residues. V lost 4 bases to trimming and J lost 7 bases; unmatched junction nucleotides: 12.

The chain couples TRBV7-9 to TRBJ1-1; a weak D match, TRBD1 (5 bases). Looked up from germline, CDR1 is SEHNR and CDR2 is FQNEAQ (reference sequence). Trimming stripped 5 bases from V and 5 bases from J, with 15 bases between. The CDR3 consists of 14 residues. DNA of the CDR3: TGTGCCAGCAGCCCCCAGGGCGGGCAAACTGAAGCTTTCTTT. It specifies CASSPQGGQTEAFF.

The sample holds a few counts of this clone. The chain couples TRBV19 to TRBJ1-2, with 11 bases aligning to TRBD1. V shed 5 bases and J 3 bases; nucleotides not matched to a gene: 5. This CDR3 region has 15 residues. The germline V gene encodes CDR1 LNHDA and CDR2 SQIVND (reference sequence). CDR3 bases: TGTGCCAGTAGTGCGGCGGACAGGGGGCACTATGGCTACACCTTC. Protein: CASSAADRGHYGYTF.

The CDR3 is CASMRGAEAFF. CDR3 sequence (DNA): TGTGCCAGCATGAGGGGGGCTGAAGCTTTCTTT. This chain links TRBV6-4 with TRBJ1-1; D may be TRBD1 (6 bases). Germline V gene sequence: CDR1 MRHNA, CDR2 SNTAGT. V lost 7 bases and J lost 6, with 9 bases in between. This CDR3 spans 11 amino acids.